This T cell receptor (beta chain) was obtained from a study of OX40 agonist ivuxolimab in advanced cancers. The CDR3 is 16 amino acids. V was pared by 0 bases and J by 4 bases, with 14 bases between. In germline, CDR1 is SGHDT, CDR2 YYEEEE. Some clones are missing from TCRdb's copy, which holds only in-frame ones; the method was immunoSEQ multiplex PCR. The profile shows 40,000 to 45,000 clones, over 80% of them singletons. Study-wide findings and caveats: The study found among the lowest clonal expansion in partial responders at 0.1-3.0 mg/kg.

With respect to this clone: The antigen is unknown.

The source is an adult with an advanced solid tumor such as melanoma, head and neck, liver or kidney cancer. J is TRBJ2-1 and V is TRBV5-6; D perhaps matches TRBD1 (5 bases). The source material was CD4+ or CD8+ T cells sorted from blood, sampled in a trial of the OX40 agonist ivuxolimab. CDR3 bases: TGTGCCAGCAGCTTGGTGGTCAGGGCCGTATACAATGAGCAGTTCTTC. This gives the protein CASSLVVRAVYNEQFF.